Sequencing of this TCR beta chain was carried out in a study of blood T cells in healthy people across ages. This clonotype was recorded many times. Together with a sample-barcoded 5' primer, a J-beta primer mix was included in a second PCR lasting roughly 6 to 12 cycles. Each CDR3 protein gets one entry after TCRdb re-called the 5' RACE reads with MiXCR. The profile shows approximately 810,000 distinct CDR3 sequences, around 28% of them singletons. Material: blood. The TCR comes from a woman older than 75 in good health.

CDR3 sequence reads: CASSLDGHFAEQYF. As DNA, the CDR3 is TGCGCCAGCAGCTTGGATGGACATTTTGCCGAGCAGTACTTC. This rearrangement joins TRBV5-1 to TRBJ2-7, with a weak D call TRBD1 (5 bases). With 0 bases removed from V and 6 bases from J, the gap between germline ends came to 13 bases. CDR3 length: 14 amino acids. Per germline, CDR1 SGHRS and CDR2 YFSETQ. The variable domain in full, completed from reference TRBV5-1 and TRBJ2-7, reads KAGVTQTPRYLIKTRGQQVTLSCSPISGHRSVSWYQQTPGQGLQFLFEYFSETQRNKGNFPGRFSGRQFSNSRSEMNVSTLELGDSALYLCASSLDGHFAEQYFGPGTRLTVT.